Below, one T cell receptor (beta chain) is given with its context. Its target is not known. From germline, CDR1 is LNHDA and CDR2 SQIVND (reference sequence). The CDR3 sequence is 15 residues long. V was trimmed by 3 bases and J by 4 bases, leaving 15 bases between them. A multiplex PCR was run with 60 Vbeta primers and 13 Jbeta primers. Profiled with immunoSEQ multiplex PCR; TCRdb holds only in-frame clones, not every one. The repertoire includes hundreds of thousands of clones, 70% to 85% of them detected once, and roughly 2.6% sits in the top ten. This entry comes from a study of cytomegalovirus exposure and HLA in healthy donors. About the study: Some 80 million unique TCR sequences came from HLA-typed donors in an early release. Study-level findings and limits: As a later analysis showed, a missense DCLRE1C variant was linked to trimming of TCR beta V- and J-genes. In a later analysis, several top co-occurrence clusters appeared linked to parvovirus B19, influenza, CMV and Epstein-Barr virus.

This TCR derives from an older woman in good health and CMV-seropositive. Sequencing input: PBMCs. This chain uses TRBV19 with TRBJ2-5, with D maybe TRBD1 (6 bases). The CDR3 sequence: CASSMLAQGSETQYF. In DNA form, the CDR3 reads TGTGCCAGTAGTATGTTGGCCCAGGGGTCAGAGACCCAGTACTTC.